Presented here are 16 T cell receptor beta chains from one specimen sequenced in a study of cytomegalovirus exposure and HLA in healthy donors. Repertoires were generated with immunoSEQ multiplex PCR, while TCRdb's copy carries only in-frame clones and drops some. The sample lists 110,000 to 150,000 clones; nearly 90% were seen once. The sample was PBMCs. The receptors were gathered from a woman between 18 and 29 years old in good health and CMV-seropositive.

The V gene is TRBV7-9, the J gene TRBJ1-5; D unclear. Looked up from germline, CDR1 is SEHNR and CDR2 is FQNEAQ (reference sequence). V gave up 1 base and J gave up 3 bases, with 10 bases separating them. The length of the CDR3 is 15 residues. CDR3: CASSLGGLYNQPQHF. CDR3 DNA sequence: TGTGCCAGCAGCTTAGGAGGACTGTACAATCAGCCCCAGCATTTT. The variable domain in full, with the rest retrieved from reference TRBV7-9 and TRBJ1-5, is DTGVSQNPRHKITKRGQNVTFRCDPISEHNRLYWYRQTLGQGPEFLTYFQNEAQLEKSRLLSDRFSAERPKGSFSTLEIQRTEQGDSAMYLCASSLGGLYNQPQHFGDGTRLSIL.

The chain recombines TRBV28 with TRBJ1-6, with unresolved D. Germline CDR1 and CDR2: MDHEN and SYDVKM. The CDR3 is made up of 18 amino acids. Between the trimmed V and J ends, which lost 1 base and 0 bases, there was a span of 13 bases. In DNA form, the CDR3 reads TGTGCCAGCAGTTTATCCGGGTCCCTTCTCTCCTATAATTCACCCCTCCACTTT. Translated: CASSLSGSLLSYNSPLHF.

The chain recombines TRBV5-1 with TRBJ1-2, with D possibly being TRBD1 (6 bases). Trimming left V 2 bases short and J 8 bases short, with 13 bases between. The length of the CDR3 is 13 residues. Germline CDR1 is SGHRS and CDR2 is YFSETQ. CDR3 bases: TGCGCCAGCAGCTTTGGACAGAAGGGCGGCTACACCTTC. This sequence encodes CASSFGQKGGYTF.

The V and J genes are TRBV6-6 and TRBJ2-7, with D tentatively TRBD1 (6 bases). The CDR3 totals 14 residues. The germline V gene encodes CDR1 MNHNY and CDR2 SVGAGI (reference sequence). V dropped 5 bases and J dropped 6 bases, with 17 bases sitting between them. CDR3 protein: CASSPGDRLPEQYF. DNA of the CDR3: TGTGCCAGCAGTCCCGGAGACAGGCTCCCCGAGCAGTACTTC.

The genes are TRBV30 and TRBJ2-5; a weak D match, TRBD2 (6 bases). This CDR3 comprises 14 residues. Germline-derived CDR1 and CDR2 are GTSNPN and SVGIG (reference sequence). Trimming stripped 3 bases from V and 1 base from J, with 12 bases between. CDR3 DNA: TGTGCCTGGAGGGGAGGCCTCGGCCAAGAGACCCAGTACTTC. Its translation is CAWRGGLGQETQYF.

The V and J genes are TRBV10-3 and TRBJ2-3; TRBD2 matches at 8 bases. This CDR3 comprises 16 residues. Unmatched junction bases numbered 15, after V lost 5 bases and J lost 8 bases. Per germline, CDR1 ENHRY and CDR2 SYGVKD. The CDR3 coding sequence is TGTGCCATCAGTCCGGGACTAGAGGCCCTCAAGGGTACGCAGTATTTT. This sequence encodes CAISPGLEALKGTQYF.

The V call is TRBV7-8, the J call TRBJ2-5, with 12 bases fitting TRBD2. V gave up 3 bases and J gave up 2 bases; unmatched junction bases: 10. In germline, CDR1 is SGHVS, CDR2 FQNEAQ. CDR3 length: 18 residues. The CDR3 protein is CASSFRLAGDPRQETQYF. CDR3 DNA: TGTGCCAGCAGCTTTCGACTAGCGGGGGACCCCAGACAAGAGACCCAGTACTTC.

This clone was recorded once. This chain joins TRBV9 and TRBJ2-3, with TRBD2 identical over 10 bases. Germline trimming cut 0 bases from V and 0 bases from J; bases unmatched to any gene: 7. CDR1 SGDLS and CDR2 YYNGEE come from the germline V gene. The CDR3 length is 18 residues. The CDR3 loop is CASSVVTSGAISTDTQYF. CDR3 coding DNA: TGTGCCAGCAGCGTAGTTACTAGCGGGGCGATAAGCACAGATACGCAGTATTTT.

The chain combines TRBV4-2 with TRBJ2-7; 7 bases agree with TRBD1. The length of the CDR3 is 16 residues. Per the germline V gene, CDR1 is LGHNA and CDR2 is YNFKEQ. Losses at the gene ends were 2 bases for V and 0 bases for J; bases not matched to a gene: 7. The CDR3 DNA follows: TGTGCCAGCAGCCAACACGACAGGGCAAGCTCCTACGAGCAGTACTTC. This translates into CASSQHDRASSYEQYF.

The chain uses TRBV6-6 and TRBJ1-2; tentative D call: TRBD1 (5 bases). The ends were cut back, 6 bases at V and 11 bases at J, with 22 bases in the middle. The length of the CDR3 is 14 residues. Germline loops: CDR1 MNHNY, CDR2 SVGAGI (reference sequence). CDR3 DNA: TGTGCCAGCAGCAACCTGGGGGGGATGGGGATGTACACCTTC. Its protein is CASSNLGGMGMYTF.

A few counts support this clone. This rearrangement joins TRBV19 to TRBJ2-7; 8 bases are a match to TRBD1. The ends lost 4 bases at V and 2 bases at J; junction bases unmatched: 4. The germline gives CDR1 LNHDA, CDR2 SQIVND (reference sequence). The CDR3 consists of 14 residues. The CDR3 coding sequence is TGTGCCAGTAGTAAGGACAGGGATACCTACGAGCAGTACTTC. Translating gives CASSKDRDTYEQYF.

V gene TRBV2 combines with J gene TRBJ1-1; 7 nucleotides match TRBD1. Germline assignment: CDR1 SNHLY and CDR2 FYNNEI. The CDR3 is 14 amino acids. The junction had 5 bases not matched to a gene; V was cut back by 6 bases and J by 1 base. CDR3 loop: CASRPRQGNTEAFF. The CDR3 DNA reads as TGTGCCAGCAGACCCAGACAGGGGAACACTGAAGCTTTCTTT.

The genes are TRBV6-1 and TRBJ1-2; D call uncertain. The germline CDR1 and CDR2 sequences are MNHNS and SASEGT. The CDR3 is 11 amino acids. The V end was cut by 3 bases, the J end by 11 bases, with 10 bases between. CDR3 amino acids: CASSDTWRYTF. Written as DNA, the CDR3 is TGTGCCAGCAGTGATACATGGCGGTACACCTTC.

This chain links TRBV28 with TRBJ1-3; maybe TRBD1 (5 bases). Germline V gene data show CDR1 as MDHEN and CDR2 as SYDVKM. Trimming took 5 bases from V and 8 from J, leaving 7 bases between them. The CDR3 is made up of 11 amino acids. The DNA of the CDR3 is TGTGCCAGCAGTCGGGGGGACACCATATATTTT. It translates to CASSRGDTIYF.

The chain recombines TRBV7-6 with TRBJ1-4, with TRBD1 matching over 8 bases. V shed 5 bases and J 4 bases; nucleotides not matched to a gene: 3. The CDR3 is 14 residues long. CDR1 is SGHVS, CDR2 FNYEAQ, per germline. The CDR3 spells CASSQGANNEKLFF. The CDR3 coding sequence is TGTGCCAGCAGCCAGGGGGCCAATAATGAAAAACTGTTTTTT.

The J gene is TRBJ1-3, the V gene TRBV7-3, with a weak D call TRBD1 (5 bases). Germline CDR1 reads SGHTA; CDR2 reads FQGTGA. The V end was cut by 1 base, the J end by 4 bases, with 14 bases between. The CDR3 consists of 16 residues. CDR3 nucleotides: TGTGCCAGCAGCTTAAAGGGGAAGGGATTCGGAAACACCATATATTTT. As protein: CASSLKGKGFGNTIYF. Combining the CDR3 with reference TRBV7-3 and TRBJ1-3 gives the whole variable domain GAGVSQTPSNKVTEKGKYVELRCDPISGHTALYWYRQSLGQGPEFLIYFQGTGAADDSGLPNDRFFAVRPEGSVSTLKIQRTERGDSAVYLCASSLKGKGFGNTIYFGEGSWLTVV.